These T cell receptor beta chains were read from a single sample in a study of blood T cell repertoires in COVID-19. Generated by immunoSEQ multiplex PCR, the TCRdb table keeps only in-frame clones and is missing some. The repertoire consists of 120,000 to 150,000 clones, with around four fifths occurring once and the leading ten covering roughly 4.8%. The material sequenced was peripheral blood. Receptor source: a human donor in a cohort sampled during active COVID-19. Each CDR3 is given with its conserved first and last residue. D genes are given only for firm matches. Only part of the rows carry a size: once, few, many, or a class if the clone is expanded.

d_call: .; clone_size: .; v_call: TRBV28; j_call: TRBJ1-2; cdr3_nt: TGTGCCAGCAGTTTCGACACCTTTAACTATGGCTACACCTTC; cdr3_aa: CASSFDTFNYGYTF
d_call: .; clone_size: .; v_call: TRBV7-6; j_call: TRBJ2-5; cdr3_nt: TGTGCCAGCAGCTCCCCCAGGGGAAGGGAATCGGAGACCCAGTACTTC; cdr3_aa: CASSSPRGRESETQYF
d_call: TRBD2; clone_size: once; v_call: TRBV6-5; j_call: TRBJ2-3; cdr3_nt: TGTGCCAGCAGATCGGGACTAGCGGGAACAGATACGCAGTATTTT; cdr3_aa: CASRSGLAGTDTQYF
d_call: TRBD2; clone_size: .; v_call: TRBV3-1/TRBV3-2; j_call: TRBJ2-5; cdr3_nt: TGTGCCAGCAGCCACCCGCTAGCGGGAGGGCCTGGTGAGACCCAGTACTTC; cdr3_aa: CASSHPLAGGPGETQYF
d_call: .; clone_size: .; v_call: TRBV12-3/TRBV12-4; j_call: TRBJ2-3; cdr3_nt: TGTGCCAGCAGAGTGACTAGCACAGATACGCAGTATTTT; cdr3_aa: CASRVTSTDTQYF
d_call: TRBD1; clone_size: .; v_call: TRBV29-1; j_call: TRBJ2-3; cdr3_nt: TGCAGCTTAAATGGACGCGACAGGGTTAGCACAGATACGCAGTATTTT; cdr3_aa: CSLNGRDRVSTDTQYF
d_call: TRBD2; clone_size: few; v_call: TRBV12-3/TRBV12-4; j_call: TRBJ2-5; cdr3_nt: TGTGCCAGCAGCCTTAGCGGGGAAGAGACCCAGTACTTC; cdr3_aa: CASSLSGEETQYF
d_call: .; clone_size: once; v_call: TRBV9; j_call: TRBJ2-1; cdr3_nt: TGTGCCAGCAGCCCCAGTGATGGAATGAGGAATGAGCAGTTCTTC; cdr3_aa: CASSPSDGMRNEQFF
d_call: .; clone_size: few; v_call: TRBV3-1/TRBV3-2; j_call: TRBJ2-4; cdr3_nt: TGTGCCAGCAGCCAAGAGGGTTTGCGGGGCATTCAGTACTTC; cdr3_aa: CASSQEGLRGIQYF
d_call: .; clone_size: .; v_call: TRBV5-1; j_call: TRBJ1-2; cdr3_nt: TGCGCCAGCAGCTTGGAGCGAGCCTCTTATGGCTACACCTTC; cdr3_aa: CASSLERASYGYTF
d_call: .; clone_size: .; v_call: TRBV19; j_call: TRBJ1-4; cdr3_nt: TGTGCCAGTAGTATAACAGGGTCTACTAATGAAAAACTGTTTTTT; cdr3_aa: CASSITGSTNEKLFF
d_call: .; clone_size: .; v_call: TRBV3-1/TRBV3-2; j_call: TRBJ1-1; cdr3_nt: TGTGCCAGCAGCCAGCAGTTAAGCAGGATGAACACTGAAGCTTTCTTT; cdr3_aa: CASSQQLSRMNTEAFF
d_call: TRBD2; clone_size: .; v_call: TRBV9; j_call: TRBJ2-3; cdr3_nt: TGTGCCAGCAGCGTTACGGCTAGCGGGGGATTCGCTAGCACAGATACGCAGTATTTT; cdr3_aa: CASSVTASGGFASTDTQYF
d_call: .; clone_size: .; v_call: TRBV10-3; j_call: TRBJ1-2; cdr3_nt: TGTGCCATCAGTGACGACAGGAGAAACTATGGCTACACCTTC; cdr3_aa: CAISDDRRNYGYTF
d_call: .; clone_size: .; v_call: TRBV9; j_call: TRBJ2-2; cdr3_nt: TGTGCCAGCAGCCCAAAGACTGCTACGAACACCGGGGAGCTGTTTTTT; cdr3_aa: CASSPKTATNTGELFF
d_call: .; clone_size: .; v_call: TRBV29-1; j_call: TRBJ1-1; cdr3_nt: TGCAGCGTACAGACAAATATGAACACTGAAGCTTTCTTT; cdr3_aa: CSVQTNMNTEAFF
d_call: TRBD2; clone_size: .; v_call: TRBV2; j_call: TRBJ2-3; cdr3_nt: TGTGCCAGCAGCTCGCGGGGGGGCCAGTCAGATACGCAGTATTTT; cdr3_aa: CASSSRGGQSDTQYF
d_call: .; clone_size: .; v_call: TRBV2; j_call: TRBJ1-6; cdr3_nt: TGTGCCAGCAGTGAAACATCCTCGGGGAATTCACCCCTCCACTTT; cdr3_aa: CASSETSSGNSPLHF
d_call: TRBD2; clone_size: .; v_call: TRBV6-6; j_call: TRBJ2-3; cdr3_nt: TGTGCCAGCCGAGCTAGCGGGATCACAGATACGCAGTATTTT; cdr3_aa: CASRASGITDTQYF
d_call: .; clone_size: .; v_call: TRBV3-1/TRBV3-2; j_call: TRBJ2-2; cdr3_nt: TGTGCCAGCAGCCAAATTGCAGGAGGGAACACCGGGGAGCTGTTTTTT; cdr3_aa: CASSQIAGGNTGELFF
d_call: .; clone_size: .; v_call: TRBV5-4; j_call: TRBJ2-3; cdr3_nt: TGTGCCAGCAGCTTGAGTGGGGGGGCCGCAGATACGCAGTATTTT; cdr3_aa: CASSLSGGAADTQYF
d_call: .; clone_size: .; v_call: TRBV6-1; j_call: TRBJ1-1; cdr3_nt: TGTGCCAGCAGTGAGGAGGACAGCCTGAACACTGAAGCTTTCTTT; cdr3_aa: CASSEEDSLNTEAFF
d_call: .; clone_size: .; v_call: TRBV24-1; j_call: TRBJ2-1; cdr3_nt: TGTGCCACCAGTGAGGGGACAAGGAGCTCCTACAATGAGCAGTTCTTC; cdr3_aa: CATSEGTRSSYNEQFF
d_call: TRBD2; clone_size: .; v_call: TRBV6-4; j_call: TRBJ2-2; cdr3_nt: TGTGCCAGCATGGCGAGGAGCGGGGCCGGGGAGCTGTTTTTT; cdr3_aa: CASMARSGAGELFF
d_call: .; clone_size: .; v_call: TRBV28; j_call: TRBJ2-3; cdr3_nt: TGTGCCAGCAGCTGGGGGCCATCAGCTAGCACAGATACGCAGTATTTT; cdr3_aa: CASSWGPSASTDTQYF
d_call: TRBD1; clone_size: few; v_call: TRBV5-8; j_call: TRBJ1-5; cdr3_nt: TGTGCCAGCAACCGCCCCCGGGACAGCTATAATCAGCCCCAGCATTTT; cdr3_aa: CASNRPRDSYNQPQHF
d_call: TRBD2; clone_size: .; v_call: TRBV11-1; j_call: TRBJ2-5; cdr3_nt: TGTGCCAGCAGCTTGCGGAGCGGGGGAGAGGAGACCCAGTACTTC; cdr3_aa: CASSLRSGGEETQYF
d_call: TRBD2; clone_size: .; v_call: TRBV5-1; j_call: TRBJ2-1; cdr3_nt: TGCGCCAGCAGCTTGGAATCTGGAGTTAGCGGGGGAGCCGCGGAGTTCTTC; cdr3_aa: CASSLESGVSGGAAEFF
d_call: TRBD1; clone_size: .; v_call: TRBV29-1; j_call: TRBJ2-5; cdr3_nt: TGCAGCGTTGCCGGGACAGTCCAAGAGACCCAGTACTTC; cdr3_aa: CSVAGTVQETQYF
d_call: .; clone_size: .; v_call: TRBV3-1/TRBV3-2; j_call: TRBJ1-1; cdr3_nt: TGTGCCAGCAGCCAAGATCCCCACCGAATTGGGGGAGGCACTGAAGCTTTCTTT; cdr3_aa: CASSQDPHRIGGGTEAFF
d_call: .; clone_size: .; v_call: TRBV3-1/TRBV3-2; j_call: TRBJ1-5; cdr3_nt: TGTGCCAGCAGCCCGAGGGCGGGGGCGAATAGCAATCAGCCCCAGCATTTT; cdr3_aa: CASSPRAGANSNQPQHF
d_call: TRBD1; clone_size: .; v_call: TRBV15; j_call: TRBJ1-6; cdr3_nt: TGTGCCACCAGCTTCGGACAGGGAGAAGGTTCACCCCTCCACTTT; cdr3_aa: CATSFGQGEGSPLHF
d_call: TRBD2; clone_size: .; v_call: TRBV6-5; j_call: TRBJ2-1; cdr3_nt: TGTGCCGCCGGGGGGAGGGGAGCTGATCTCAATGAGCAGTTCTTC; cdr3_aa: CAAGGRGADLNEQFF
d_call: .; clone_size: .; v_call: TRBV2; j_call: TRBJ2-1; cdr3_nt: TGTGCCAGCAGTGAAGACAGCGACGGCCGTCGGGGGTTCTTC; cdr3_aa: CASSEDSDGRRGFF
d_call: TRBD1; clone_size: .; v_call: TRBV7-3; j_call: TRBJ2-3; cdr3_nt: TGTGCCAGCAGCGCGGACAGGAGCACAGATACGCAGTATTTT; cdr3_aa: CASSADRSTDTQYF
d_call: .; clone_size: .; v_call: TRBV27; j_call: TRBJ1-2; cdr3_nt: TGTGCCAGCAGTAGAGAACAGGGTTTAGATGGCTACACCTTC; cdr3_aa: CASSREQGLDGYTF
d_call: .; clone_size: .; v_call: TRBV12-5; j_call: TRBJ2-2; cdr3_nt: TGTGCTAGTGGTTTAGGAGTCAGCGGGAACACCGGGGAGCTGTTTTTT; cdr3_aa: CASGLGVSGNTGELFF
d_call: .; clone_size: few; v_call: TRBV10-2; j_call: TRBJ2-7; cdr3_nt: TGCGCCAGCAGTGAGTCGGGGGCAGGCTACGAGCAGTACTTC; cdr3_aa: CASSESGAGYEQYF